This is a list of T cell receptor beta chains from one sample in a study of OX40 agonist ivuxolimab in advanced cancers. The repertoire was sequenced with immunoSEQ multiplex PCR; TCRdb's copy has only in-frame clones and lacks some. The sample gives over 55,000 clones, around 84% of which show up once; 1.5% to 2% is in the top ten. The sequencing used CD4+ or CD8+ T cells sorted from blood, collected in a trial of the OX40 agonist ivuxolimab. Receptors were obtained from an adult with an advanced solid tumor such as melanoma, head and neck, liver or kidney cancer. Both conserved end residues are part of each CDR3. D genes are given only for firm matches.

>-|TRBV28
CASSDGGIGYTF
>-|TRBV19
CASSIRQGSNQPQHF
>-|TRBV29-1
CSVAPYSYEQYF
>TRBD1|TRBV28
CASRPDREYEQYF
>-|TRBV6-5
CASNDRNTDTQYF
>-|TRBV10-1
CASSPGRTMNTEAFF
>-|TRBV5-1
CASSWTGAANTGELFF
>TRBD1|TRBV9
CASGGQGNTGELFF
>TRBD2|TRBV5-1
CASSPTLAEHTDTQYF
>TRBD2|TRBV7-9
CASSLSRLAIEQYF
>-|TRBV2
CASSDDPYF
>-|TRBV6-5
CASSWGDGSSTDTQYF